These T cell receptor beta chains were read from a single sample in a study of blood T cells in healthy people across ages. One entry per CDR3 protein, called by TCRdb with MiXCR from the 5' RACE reads. The sample contains over a million distinct CDR3 sequences, less than 45% of which appear only once. The sequenced sample consisted of blood. These receptors came from a woman younger than 35 in good health. Both conserved end residues are part of each CDR3. A D gene is named only where the DNA matches it firmly. Size is stated for part of the rows, as once, few or many counts, or as a class when the clone is expanded.

V gene,D gene,J gene,clone size,CDR3 DNA,CDR3 protein
TRBV6-1,.,TRBJ2-1,few,TGTGCCAGCAGTGAAGTAATAGGGTTCCGGCTCTACAATGAGCAGTTCTTC,CASSEVIGFRLYNEQFF
TRBV2,TRBD1,TRBJ1-5,few,TGTGCCAGCAGTTTACACAGGGGGCATCAGCCCCAGCATTTT,CASSLHRGHQPQHF
TRBV12-3/TRBV12-4,TRBD2,TRBJ2-1,few,TGTGCCAGCAGTCCACCCGGACTAGCGGGGTCCCCCGAGCAGTTCTTC,CASSPPGLAGSPEQFF
TRBV6-2/TRBV6-3,.,TRBJ1-1,.,TGTGCCAGCAGAACCCCGATTAGGCCCGGTGAAGCTTTCTTT,CASRTPIRPGEAFF
TRBV3-1,.,TRBJ1-1,.,TGTGCCAGCAGCGACCCCGGGGGGCCGAGGGTTGAAGCTTTCTTT,CASSDPGGPRVEAFF
TRBV5-1,TRBD1,TRBJ2-1,.,TGCGCCAGCAGCTTGGAGGGACAGTTTTCCTACAATGAGCAGTACTTT,CASSLEGQFSYNEQYF
TRBV20-1,.,TRBJ1-4,.,TGCAGTGCTAGTTCTCGCGGCGAAAAACTGTTTTTT,CSASSRGEKLFF
TRBV20-1,.,TRBJ1-2,few,TGCAGTGCTATAAGACCCTGGTACTATGGCTACACCTTC,CSAIRPWYYGYTF
TRBV27,.,TRBJ2-7,few,TGTGCCAGCAGTTTAGAGGGACAATTCTACGAGCAGTACTTC,CASSLEGQFYEQYF
TRBV29-1,.,TRBJ2-1,few,TGCAGCGTTGTAAGCCCTAATGAGCAGTTCTTC,CSVVSPNEQFF
TRBV20-1,.,TRBJ2-2,few,TGCAGTGCTAGAGACGGCAGGGGCGACACCGGGGAGCTGTTTTTT,CSARDGRGDTGELFF
TRBV5-1,.,TRBJ2-5,.,TGCGCCAGCAGCTTGCGCGGGATTCAAGAGACCCAGTACTTC,CASSLRGIQETQYF
TRBV4-3,TRBD2,TRBJ2-7,few,TGCGCCAGCAGCCAACGGCGGGAGGGATCCTACGAGCAGTACTTC,CASSQRREGSYEQYF
TRBV7-9,.,TRBJ1-5,.,TGTGCCAGCAGCTTAGCCCACAGTCAGCCCCGGCATTTT,CASSLAHSQPRHF
TRBV7-8,.,TRBJ1-1,few,TGTGCCAGCATGATCGGGGCTGAAGCTTTCTTT,CASMIGAEAFF
TRBV4-3,.,TRBJ2-7,.,TGCGCCAGCAGCCGGGTGGGGGTTAGCTCCTACAATGAGCAGTACTTC,CASSRVGVSSYNEQYF
TRBV27,.,TRBJ2-1,few,TGTGCCAGCAGTTTAAGGGCTAGATTCAATGAGCAGTTCTTC,CASSLRARFNEQFF
TRBV20-1,.,TRBJ1-1,.,TGCAGTTCCTGGAGGGGCCCGATTGCTTTCTTT,CSSWRGPIAFF
TRBV7-9,.,TRBJ1-4,few,TGTGCCAGCAGCTTACGGGGGGGCGTTGAAAAACTGTTTTTT,CASSLRGGVEKLFF
TRBV7-9,.,TRBJ1-6,few,TGTGCCAGCAGCTCGGGGGATTCACCCCTCCACTTT,CASSSGDSPLHF
TRBV6-6,.,TRBJ2-5,.,TGTGCCAGCAGTTACGCGGTAGGGGATGCTGGAGAGACCCAGTACTTC,CASSYAVGDAGETQYF
TRBV20-1,TRBD2,TRBJ2-1,few,TGCAGTGCTAGCAGGCGGGAGGGCCTTTATGAGCAGTTCTTC,CSASRREGLYEQFF
TRBV4-3,.,TRBJ1-1,.,TGCGCCAGCAGCTTAGAGGGCTTTAGGAACACTGAAGCTTTCTTT,CASSLEGFRNTEAFF
TRBV20-1,TRBD2,TRBJ2-1,few,TGCAGTGTTCCGAGCGGGGGGGTACCCGAAGACCACAATGAGCAGTTCTTC,CSVPSGGVPEDHNEQFF
TRBV12-3/TRBV12-4,.,TRBJ1-5,.,TGTGCCAGCAGCCGGACAGTGAGCGATCAGCCCCAGCATTTT,CASSRTVSDQPQHF
TRBV5-1,.,TRBJ1-2,.,TGCGCCAGCAGCTTGGGCTGGGGGGACTACAACTATGGCTACACCTTC,CASSLGWGDYNYGYTF
TRBV20-1,.,TRBJ1-4,.,TGCAGTGCTAGGGATAACAGGGATATTAATGAAAAACTGTTTTTT,CSARDNRDINEKLFF
TRBV29-1,.,TRBJ2-5,once,TGCAGCGTTGATGAGGAACAGTGGAATGAGCAGTACTTC,CSVDEEQWNEQYF
TRBV4-1,TRBD2,TRBJ2-3,.,TGCGCCAGCAGCCAAGGAGTAGCGGGGGGAGTCACAGATACGCAGTATTTT,CASSQGVAGGVTDTQYF
TRBV6-6,.,TRBJ1-2,few,TGTGCCAGCAGTTACCGGACAGTTAATTATGGCTACACCTTC,CASSYRTVNYGYTF
TRBV4-1,.,TRBJ1-2,few,TGCGCCAGCAGCCAAGATAGCGGGTTTAACTATGGCTACACCTTC,CASSQDSGFNYGYTF
TRBV12-3/TRBV12-4,.,TRBJ1-1,.,TGTGCCAGCAGGGACGGAAACCTTGAAGCTTTCTTT,CASRDGNLEAFF
TRBV6-6,.,TRBJ2-6,few,TGTGCCAGCAGTTACTCAGGCGGCTTCTCTGGGGCCAACGTCCTGACTTTC,CASSYSGGFSGANVLTF
TRBV6-5,.,TRBJ2-3,few,TGTGCCAGCAGTTACTCTGTCCTAGCTAGGGATACGCAGTATTTT,CASSYSVLARDTQYF
TRBV6-6,.,TRBJ2-1,.,TGTGCCAACAGTTACCGGGACGGGTACAATGAGCAGTTCTTC,CANSYRDGYNEQFF
TRBV28,.,TRBJ2-3,.,TGTGCCAGCGACGGGGCCACAGATACGCAGTATTTT,CASDGATDTQYF
TRBV14,TRBD2,TRBJ2-3,.,TGTGCCAGCAGCCGAAGCTCCCTAGCGGGCCCCGCTTTTCACGATACGCAGTATTTT,CASSRSSLAGPAFHDTQYF
TRBV5-1,.,TRBJ1-2,few,TGCGCCAGCAGCCTTGTAGACGGCGTATTAATGGGCTACACCTTC,CASSLVDGVLMGYTF
TRBV9,.,TRBJ2-7,.,TGTGCCAGCAGCGCCTCTGGGATTACCTACGAGCAGTACTTC,CASSASGITYEQYF
TRBV6-2/TRBV6-3,.,TRBJ1-1,few,TGTGCCAGCGGACACAGGGCTGAAGCTTTCTTT,CASGHRAEAFF
TRBV10-3,.,TRBJ1-4,.,TGTGCCATCAGGCGAGGACAGAGCGATAATGAAAAACTGTTTTTT,CAIRRGQSDNEKLFF
TRBV7-9,.,TRBJ2-2,.,TGTGCCAGCAGCATAGCGGTCGAGGGCGGGGAGCTGTTTTTT,CASSIAVEGGELFF
TRBV4-3,.,TRBJ1-6,.,TGCGCCAGCAGCCAAACGTCAAGGGGCAATTCACCCCTCCACTTT,CASSQTSRGNSPLHF
TRBV6-5,TRBD2,TRBJ2-7,.,TGTGCCAGCAGTTACTCGAGACTAGCGGGAGGGAACTACGAGCAGTACTTC,CASSYSRLAGGNYEQYF
TRBV18,.,TRBJ2-1,.,TGTGCCAGCTCACCAGGGGGTGCGAACTACAATGAGCAGTTCTTC,CASSPGGANYNEQFF